This TCR beta chain was profiled in a study of Ad26.COV2.S vaccination and SARS-CoV-2 variants. Profiling relied on immunoSEQ multiplex PCR, and the TCRdb table lists in-frame clones only, not all of them. The sample has about 420,000 clones, approximately 88% seen once. Germline CDR1 and CDR2: MNHEY and SVGAGI. CDR3 length: 13 amino acids. V dropped 0 bases and J dropped 6 bases, with 6 bases sitting between them. The sample's treatment: around 19 received Ad26.COV2.S at low or high dose, single or two shots; five or six received placebo; per-sample allocation not given. Collection of the samples took place on day 63 after the first injection of vaccine or placebo.

V usage is TRBV6-5 and J usage is TRBJ1-5; D is uncertain. The TCR was taken from a person aged 18 to 65 who received the Ad26.COV2.S COVID-19 vaccine or a placebo. The sample consisted of peripheral blood, taken in a trial of Ad26.COV2.S vaccine versus placebo. CDR3 DNA sequence: TGTGCCAGCAGTTACTCCAGAACTCAGCCCCAGCATTTT. It specifies CASSYSRTQPQHF.